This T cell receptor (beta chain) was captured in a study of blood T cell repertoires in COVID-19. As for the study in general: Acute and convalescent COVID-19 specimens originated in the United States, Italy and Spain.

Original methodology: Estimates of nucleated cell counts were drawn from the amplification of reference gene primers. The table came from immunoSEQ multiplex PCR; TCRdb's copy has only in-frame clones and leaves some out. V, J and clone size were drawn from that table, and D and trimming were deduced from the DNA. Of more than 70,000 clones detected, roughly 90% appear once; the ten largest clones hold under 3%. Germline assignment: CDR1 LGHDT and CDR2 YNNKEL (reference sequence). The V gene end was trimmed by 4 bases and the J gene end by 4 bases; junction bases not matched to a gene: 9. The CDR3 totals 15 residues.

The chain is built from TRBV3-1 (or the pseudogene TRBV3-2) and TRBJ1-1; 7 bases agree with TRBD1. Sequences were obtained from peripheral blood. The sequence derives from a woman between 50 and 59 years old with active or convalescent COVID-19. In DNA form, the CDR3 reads TGTGCCAGCAGCCCCACAGGGGTACGGGCCACTGAAGCTTTCTTT. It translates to CASSPTGVRATEAFF.